This entry features one TCR beta chain sequence. The data were produced by immunoSEQ multiplex PCR, yet TCRdb's version contains in-frame clones alone and is incomplete. The sample contains under 350,000 clones, 89% of which appear only once. This entry comes from a study of blood T cell repertoires in COVID-19. Study background: In each case, the material was cDNA or gDNA derived from T cells, B-cell-depleted T cells, or PBMCs.

Trimming cost V 5 bases and J 0 bases, with 8 bases left between them. The CDR3 covers 14 residues. CDR1 and CDR2 from the germline V gene are SGHRS and YFSETQ. Seattle's cohort entered during active infection and was followed longitudinally. This clonotype was obtained from a woman aged 25 to 39 with COVID-19, enrolled during active disease. What was sequenced was peripheral blood. J is TRBJ1-4 and V is TRBV5-1; D gene ambiguous. CDR3 protein: CASRFTTTNEKLFF. CDR3 nucleotides: TGCGCCAGCAGGTTTACTACAACTAATGAAAAACTGTTTTTT.